What follows is one TCR beta chain and its context. V shed 7 bases, J shed 1 base, and the junction held 3 bases outside the gene matches. Germline V gene lookup returns CDR1 MNHEY and CDR2 SMNVEV (reference sequence). This CDR3 spans 13 amino acids. Assay: immunoSEQ multiplex PCR; the TCRdb copy retains only in-frame clones and omits some. Counted here are tens of thousands of clones, about nine tenths occurring once; the ten biggest clones make up 3.5% to 4.5%. The sample comes from a study of control samples from healthy donors and cancer patients. Sample: blood. This TCR was recovered from a woman under 30 in good health. The chain recombines TRBV27 with TRBJ1-1, with 7 bases that match TRBD1. The CDR3 spells CASKTGANTEAFF. CDR3 bases: TGTGCCAGCAAAACAGGGGCGAACACTGAAGCTTTCTTT.